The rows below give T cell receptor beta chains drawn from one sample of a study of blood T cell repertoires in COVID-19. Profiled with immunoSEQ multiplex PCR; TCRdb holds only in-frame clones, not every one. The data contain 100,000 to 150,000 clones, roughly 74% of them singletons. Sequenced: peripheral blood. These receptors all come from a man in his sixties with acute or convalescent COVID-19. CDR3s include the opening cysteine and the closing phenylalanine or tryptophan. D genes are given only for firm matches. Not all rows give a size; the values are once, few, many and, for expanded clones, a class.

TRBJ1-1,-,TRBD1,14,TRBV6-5,CASRPGTGVTEAFF,TGTGCCAGCAGACCTGGGACAGGGGTCACTGAAGCTTTCTTT
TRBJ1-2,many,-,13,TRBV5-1,CASSFGRTYGYTF,TGCGCCAGCAGCTTTGGTCGGACTTATGGCTACACCTTC
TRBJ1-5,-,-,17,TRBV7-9,CASSLGGQRGPNQPQHF,TGTGCCAGCAGCTTAGGAGGACAGAGGGGCCCCAATCAGCCCCAGCATTTT
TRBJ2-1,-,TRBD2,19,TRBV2,CASSEDWLAGVGSYNEQFF,TGTGCCAGCAGTGAAGATTGGCTAGCGGGAGTTGGGTCCTACAATGAGCAGTTCTTC
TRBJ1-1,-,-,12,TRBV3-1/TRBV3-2,CASSPGLFEAFF,TGTGCCAGCAGCCCAGGACTGTTTGAAGCTTTCTTT
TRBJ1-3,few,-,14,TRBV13,CASSRGNSGNTIYF,TGTGCCAGCAGTCGCGGGAACTCTGGAAACACCATATATTTT
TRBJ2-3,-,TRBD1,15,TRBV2,CASRLTGVRTDTQYF,TGTGCCAGCAGACTTACAGGGGTTCGCACAGATACGCAGTATTTT
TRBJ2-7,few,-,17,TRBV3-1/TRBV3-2,CASSQGLTSVSSYEQYF,TGTGCCAGCAGCCAAGGTCTAACTAGTGTGAGCTCCTACGAGCAGTACTTC
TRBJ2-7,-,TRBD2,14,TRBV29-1,CSVVPSGRIHEQYF,TGCAGCGTGGTACCTAGCGGGAGAATCCACGAGCAGTACTTC
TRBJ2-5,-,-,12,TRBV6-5,CASSLTGETQYF,TGTGCCAGCAGCCTAACAGGGGAGACCCAGTACTTC
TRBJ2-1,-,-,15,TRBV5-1,CASANSVSTYNEQFF,TGCGCCAGCGCGAACTCCGTGTCCACCTACAATGAGCAGTTCTTC